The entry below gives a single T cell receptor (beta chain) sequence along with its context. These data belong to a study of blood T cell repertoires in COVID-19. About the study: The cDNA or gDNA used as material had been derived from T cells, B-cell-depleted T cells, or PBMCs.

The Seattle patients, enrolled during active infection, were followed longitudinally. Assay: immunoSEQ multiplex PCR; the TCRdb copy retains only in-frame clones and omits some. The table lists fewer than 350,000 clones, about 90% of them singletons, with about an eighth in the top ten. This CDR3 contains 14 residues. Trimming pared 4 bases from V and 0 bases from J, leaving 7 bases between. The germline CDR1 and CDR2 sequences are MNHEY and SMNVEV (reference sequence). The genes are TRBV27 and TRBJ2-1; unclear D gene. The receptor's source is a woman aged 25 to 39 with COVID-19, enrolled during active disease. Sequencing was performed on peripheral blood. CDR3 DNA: TGTGCCAGCAGTTATAGCCCCTCCTACAATGAGCAGTTCTTC. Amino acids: CASSYSPSYNEQFF.